This entry lists 19 T cell receptor beta chains sequenced from one sample in a study of post-analysis software for immune sequencing data. Libraries were made from TCR beta cDNA, and they carried unique molecular identifiers. Each CDR3 protein gets one entry after TCRdb re-called the PCR reads with MiXCR. The table has more than 500,000 distinct CDR3 sequences, approximately 31% seen once. These receptors have no identified antigens. General study findings and limits: Controls showed lower frequencies than patients for five TRBV segments, and TRBV5-6, TRBV5-1 and TRBV20-1 were among these.

Sequenced sample: blood. The receptors come from a girl between 2 and 17 years old with multiple sclerosis.

V is TRBV20-1 and J is TRBJ1-2; 10 nucleotides line up with TRBD1. The CDR3 extends over 15 amino acids. Germline CDR1 DFQATT, CDR2 SNEGSKA (reference sequence). V shed 3 bases and J 2 bases; nucleotides not matched to a gene: 6. The CDR3 spells CSASARDRGNYGYTF. Here the CDR3 DNA reads TGCAGTGCTAGTGCAAGGGACAGGGGAAACTATGGCTACACCTTC.

This clonotype was observed a handful of times. The gene calls are TRBV5-1 and TRBJ2-1; 7 bases map to TRBD2. Looked up from germline, CDR1 is SGHRS and CDR2 is YFSETQ. The V segment lost 4 bases and the J segment 1 base; nucleotides outside the gene matches: 11. The CDR3 is 17 amino acids. In DNA, the CDR3 is TGCGCCAGCAGCCCCGGGGGGATGGCCGATTCCTACAATGAGCAGTTCTTC. This gives the protein CASSPGGMADSYNEQFF.

This clonotype came up a few times. J is TRBJ1-2 and V is TRBV12-3 or TRBV12-4, with a weak D call TRBD1 (6 bases). The V gene lost 3 bases and the J gene lost 6 bases, with 11 bases spanning the gap. The CDR3 is made up of 13 amino acids. The CDR3 is CASSFEGENGYTF. For the CDR3, the DNA is TGTGCCAGCAGTTTTGAGGGGGAGAATGGCTACACCTTC.

The chain is built from TRBV12-3 or TRBV12-4 and TRBJ2-1, with D hard to call. This CDR3 contains 13 residues. The V and J ends lost 2 bases and 7 bases respectively, with 9 bases between them. CDR3 residues: CASSLMAVNEQFF. Written as DNA, the CDR3 is TGTGCCAGCAGTTTAATGGCAGTAAATGAGCAGTTCTTC.

The CDR3 region has the DNA TGTGCCAGCAGCTTAGTAGGTGAACTCAATGAGCAGTTCTTC. As protein: CASSLVGELNEQFF. V gene TRBV7-9 combines with J gene TRBJ2-1, with D hard to call. CDR3 length equals 14 residues. Germline values: CDR1 SEHNR, CDR2 FQNEAQ (reference sequence). Trimming took 1 base from V and 6 from J, leaving 10 bases between them.

The table lists this clonotype with a count of one. This rearrangement joins TRBV20-1 to TRBJ2-1, with 8 bases fitting TRBD2. The length of the CDR3 is 15 residues. CDR1 and CDR2 (germline): DFQATT, SNEGSKA (reference sequence). Losses at the gene ends were 0 bases for V and 7 bases for J; bases not matched to a gene: 8. In DNA form, the CDR3 reads TGCAGTGCTAGAGAGGTTAGCGGGGCCATTAATGAGCAGTTCTTC. This translates into CSAREVSGAINEQFF.

The chain is built from TRBV7-6 and TRBJ2-3; D tentatively fits TRBD1 or TRBD2 (5 bases each). V lost 2 bases and J lost 4, with 19 bases in between. The germline CDR1 and CDR2 sequences are SGHVS and FNYEAQ. The CDR3 has 17 residues. The chain's CDR3 is CASSLSGREFFPDTQYF. The CDR3 DNA sequence: TGTGCCAGCAGCTTAAGCGGCAGGGAGTTTTTCCCAGATACGCAGTATTTT.

Worth noting for this clonotype: At one end the junction does not follow the germline gene, possibly because of a read error. The chain combines TRBV20-1 with TRBJ1-2; a possible D gene is TRBD1 (6 bases). This CDR3 is 11 amino acids long. Germline-derived CDR1 and CDR2 are DFQATT and SNEGSKA (reference sequence). This CDR3 is CSATGIDGYTF. CDR3 bases: TGCAGCGCTACAGGGATCGATGGCTACACCTTC.

This clonotype was counted between two and nine times. The genes are TRBV20-1 and TRBJ2-3, with unresolved D. The CDR3 loop spans 14 amino acids. Germline V gives CDR1 DFQATT, CDR2 SNEGSKA (reference sequence). V lost 0 bases and J lost 2, with 9 bases in between. CDR3 nucleotides: TGCAGTGCTAGAGATGCGACTTACACAGATACGCAGTATTTT. Amino acids: CSARDATYTDTQYF.

A remark on this clonotype: A much more abundant neighbour one base away suggests this may be a read error. The rearrangement joins TRBV9 to TRBJ2-7, with TRBD1 as a possible D gene (5 bases). Per the germline V gene, CDR1 is SGDLS and CDR2 is YYNGEE. This CDR3 is 15 amino acids long. Deletions cut 0 bases from V and 6 bases from J, with 16 bases between. Written as DNA, the CDR3 is TGTGCCAGCAGCGTAGAGTGGACATCAAACTGCGAGCAGTACTTC. It is translated as CASSVEWTSNCEQYF.

CDR3: CASSHRTGGRYGYTF. As DNA, the CDR3 is TGTGCCAGCAGCCATCGGACAGGGGGCCGCTATGGCTACACCTTC. The chain recombines TRBV3-1 with TRBJ1-2, with TRBD1 identical over 11 bases. Germline assignment: CDR1 LGHDT and CDR2 YNNKEL (reference sequence). This CDR3 contains 15 residues. V lost 3 bases and J lost 4; bases outside the gene matches: 4. Complete variable domain (other parts from reference TRBV3-1 and TRBJ1-2): DTAVSQTPKYLVTQMGNDKSIKCEQNLGHDTMYWYKQDSKKFLKIMFSYNNKELIINETVPNRFSPKSPDKAHLNLHINSLELGDSAVYFCASSHRTGGRYGYTFGSGTRLTVV.

This clonotype appeared a single time. The rearrangement uses TRBV11-1 and TRBJ2-5, with D possibly TRBD2 on 5 matching bases. The CDR3 covers 14 residues. Germline V gives CDR1 SGHAT, CDR2 FQDESV (reference sequence). The V and J ends lost 5 bases and 11 bases respectively, with 21 bases between them. CDR3 protein: CASSTAGGYNEQYF. CDR3 coding DNA: TGTGCCAGCAGCACGGCTGGAGGATACAATGAGCAGTACTTC.

This chain links TRBV7-9 with TRBJ2-1; 10 nucleotides agree with TRBD1. The CDR3 consists of 15 residues. With V trimmed by 4 bases and J by 8 bases, 8 bases remained unmatched. Germline-derived CDR1 and CDR2 are SEHNR and FQNEAQ (reference sequence). The CDR3 bases are TGTGCCAGCAGCTCCCGAATAGGACAGGGGGATGAGCAGTTCTTC. This sequence encodes CASSSRIGQGDEQFF. Using reference TRBV7-9 and TRBJ2-1 for the parts outside the CDR3, the full variable domain is DTGVSQNPRHKITKRGQNVTFRCDPISEHNRLYWYRQTLGQGPEFLTYFQNEAQLEKSRLLSDRFSAERPKGSFSTLEIQRTEQGDSAMYLCASSSRIGQGDEQFFGPGTRLTVL.

The chain uses TRBV12-3 or TRBV12-4 and TRBJ1-6; 10 bases line up with TRBD1. This CDR3 spans 15 amino acids. V lost 6 bases, J lost 7 bases, and 6 bases stayed unmatched. The CDR3 sequence is CASSDRGQRNSPLHF. The CDR3 nucleotides are TGTGCCAGCAGCGACAGGGGGCAGCGGAATTCACCCCTCCACTTT.

J is TRBJ1-2 and V is TRBV20-1; D possibly corresponds to TRBD1 (5 bases). Trimming removed 2 bases at V and 3 bases at J, with 13 bases between. The CDR3 extends over 14 amino acids. Germline values: CDR1 DFQATT, CDR2 SNEGSKA (reference sequence). The CDR3 sequence is CSARLTAIHYGYTF. The CDR3 bases are TGCAGTGCTAGACTGACAGCCATCCACTATGGCTACACCTTC.

This clonotype was recorded many times. V is TRBV3-1 and J is TRBJ2-5; 7 positions match TRBD2. Trimming at V came to 1 base and at J to 1 base, leaving 3 bases not matched to a gene. CDR3 length equals 15 residues. Germline loops: CDR1 LGHDT, CDR2 YNNKEL (reference sequence). The CDR3 region is CASSQVGGGQETQYF. The DNA of the CDR3 is TGTGCCAGCAGCCAAGTCGGCGGGGGCCAAGAGACCCAGTACTTC.

This clonotype was counted between two and nine times. This chain uses TRBV3-1 with TRBJ2-5; tentative D call: TRBD2 (5 bases). This CDR3 has 14 amino acids. Trimming cost V 5 bases and J 2 bases, with 12 bases left between them. In germline, CDR1 is LGHDT, CDR2 YNNKEL (reference sequence). This chain's CDR3 is CASSETRGQETQYF. The CDR3 coding sequence is TGTGCCAGCAGCGAGACCCGGGGACAAGAGACCCAGTACTTC.

The V gene is TRBV7-2, the J gene TRBJ2-3; D might be TRBD1 (6 bases). Trimming left V 5 bases short and J 3 bases short, with 12 bases between. Germline loops: CDR1 SGHTA, CDR2 FQGNSA. The CDR3 has 14 amino acids. In DNA form, the CDR3 reads TGTGCCAGCAGCGCCTACAGGGAAACAGATACGCAGTATTTT. The encoded protein is CASSAYRETDTQYF.

V and J are TRBV6-5 and TRBJ2-3; tentatively, D is TRBD1 (6 bases). The CDR3 covers 15 residues. Deletions cut 6 bases from V and 1 base from J, with 14 bases between. CDR1 is MNHEY, CDR2 SVGAGI, per germline. The CDR3 here is CASSDPRGRTDTQYF. CDR3 DNA sequence: TGTGCCAGCAGCGACCCCAGGGGTCGCACAGATACGCAGTATTTT.